Below, 17 T cell receptor beta chains from the same sample are listed, as sequenced in a study of blood T cell repertoires in COVID-19. The method was immunoSEQ multiplex PCR; TCRdb's version includes in-frame clones alone and lacks a portion of them. This table holds 84,000 or so clones, roughly four fifths found once. Sequenced: peripheral blood. These receptors originate from a woman aged 80 or over with acute or convalescent COVID-19.

V is TRBV3-1 (or the pseudogene TRBV3-2) and J is TRBJ1-6; perhaps TRBD1 as D (5 bases). The CDR3 is 15 residues long. Germline CDR1 LGHDT, CDR2 YNNKEL (reference sequence). V was trimmed by 4 bases and J by 7 bases, leaving 14 bases between them. The CDR3 loop reads CASSPGGGINSPLHF. Written as DNA, the CDR3 is TGTGCCAGCAGCCCCGGGGGGGGAATCAATTCACCCCTCCACTTT.

This sequence joins TRBV24-1 and TRBJ2-5; perhaps TRBD2 as D (5 bases). Trimming took 5 bases from V and 7 from J, leaving 16 bases between them. Per the germline V gene, CDR1 is KGHDR and CDR2 is SFDVKD. This CDR3 contains 14 residues. The DNA for the CDR3 is TGTGCCACCAGTGGGACTGTCCCCGGCGGGACCCAGTACTTC. Encoded protein: CATSGTVPGGTQYF.

The J gene is TRBJ2-3, the V gene TRBV9; D perhaps matches TRBD1 (5 bases). Germline CDR1 SGDLS, CDR2 YYNGEE. With 2 bases removed from V and 0 bases from J, the gap between germline ends came to 10 bases. The CDR3 totals 15 residues. For the CDR3, the DNA is TGTGCCAGCAGCGTCCAGGGCCTGAGCACAGATACGCAGTATTTT. Translation gives CASSVQGLSTDTQYF.

The chain employs TRBV5-1 and TRBJ2-3; D might be TRBD2 (5 bases). The V gene's germline CDR1 is SGHRS and CDR2 YFSETQ. CDR3 length: 13 residues. The V end lost 3 bases, the J end lost 5 bases, and 10 bases lay between the germline ends. CDR3 loop: CASSSERGDTQYF. In DNA form, the CDR3 reads TGCGCCAGCAGCTCCGAACGGGGAGATACGCAGTATTTT.

The rearrangement uses TRBV12-3 or TRBV12-4 and TRBJ1-1; D is ambiguous. This CDR3 is 12 amino acids long. CDR3 bases: TGTGCTACAAGGGAGCGGGACACTGAAGCTTTCTTT. Its translation: CATRERDTEAFF.

The chain couples TRBV28 to TRBJ2-3; 12 bases fit TRBD2. With 8 bases clipped from V and 2 bases from J, the junction kept 5 bases outside the gene matches. The germline V gene encodes CDR1 MDHEN and CDR2 SYDVKM. This CDR3 has 15 residues. Written as DNA, the CDR3 is TGTGCCAGCGGAGGACTAGCGGGATTCACAGATACGCAGTATTTT. Its protein product is CASGGLAGFTDTQYF.

The CDR3 DNA follows: TGCGCCAGCAGCCAAATAACAGGGGTGAGAAACACCATATATTTT. Protein sequence: CASSQITGVRNTIYF. The V and J genes are TRBV4-1 and TRBJ1-3; 7 nucleotides match TRBD1. The trim removed 2 bases at V and 5 bases at J, leaving 6 bases unmatched. The germline V gene has CDR1 MGHRA and CDR2 YSYEKL. CDR3 length: 15 residues.

The gene calls are TRBV20-1 and TRBJ2-5; TRBD1 matches at 7 bases. Germline CDR1 and CDR2: DFQATT and SNEGSKA (reference sequence). The CDR3 loop spans 11 amino acids. The trim removed 7 bases at V and 5 bases at J, leaving 4 bases unmatched. CDR3 DNA sequence: TGCAGTGGAGGGGGCGGGGAGACCCAGTACTTC. Protein: CSGGGGETQYF.

The chain combines TRBV6-1 with TRBJ1-5; TRBD1 is a possible D gene (5 bases). This CDR3 is 14 amino acids long. CDR1 is MNHNS and CDR2 is SASEGT in the germline V gene. V lost 2 bases and J lost 2, with 7 bases in between. In DNA, the CDR3 is TGTGCCAGCAGTGAACAGGGCGGCAATCAGCCCCAGCATTTT. Amino acid sequence: CASSEQGGNQPQHF.

The genes are TRBV19 and TRBJ1-5, with a tentative D call TRBD1 (5 bases). CDR1 is LNHDA and CDR2 is SQIVND in the germline V gene (reference sequence). CDR3 length equals 16 residues. Trimming cost V 0 bases and J 2 bases, with 11 bases left between them. CDR3: CASSIDGGTGNQPQHF. Here the CDR3 DNA reads TGTGCCAGTAGTATAGATGGGGGGACGGGCAATCAGCCCCAGCATTTT.

This chain uses TRBV18 with TRBJ2-1, with 10 nucleotides matching TRBD2. This CDR3 comprises 18 residues. J gave up 7 bases and V 1 base, and 13 bases lay outside the gene matches. The germline V gene encodes CDR1 KGHSH and CDR2 LQKENI. CDR3 nucleotides: TGTGCCAGCTCACCACTCCCAGCGGGAGGGCCCTCGGGTAATGAGCAGTTCTTC. This gives the protein CASSPLPAGGPSGNEQFF.

The chain uses TRBV3-1 (or the pseudogene TRBV3-2) and TRBJ2-7, with D possibly TRBD1 on 5 matching bases. The CDR3 extends over 14 amino acids. Between the trimmed V and J ends, which lost 4 bases and 3 bases, there was a span of 13 bases. Germline CDR1 is LGHDT and CDR2 is YNNKEL (reference sequence). The CDR3 protein is CASSLQGSHYEQYF. CDR3 coding DNA: TGTGCCAGCAGCCTCCAGGGCTCCCACTACGAGCAGTACTTC.

The chain employs TRBV3-1 (or the pseudogene TRBV3-2) and TRBJ2-7, with D possibly matching TRBD2 (6 bases). The germline V gene has CDR1 LGHDT and CDR2 YNNKEL (reference sequence). The CDR3 spans 15 residues. V was shortened by 3 bases and J by 5 bases, with 17 bases between the two germline ends. The CDR3: CASSQWAFREDEQYF. CDR3 bases: TGTGCCAGCAGCCAGTGGGCCTTCAGGGAGGACGAGCAGTACTTC.

The rearrangement uses TRBV20-1 and TRBJ1-2; D remains unclear. CDR1 and CDR2 from the germline V gene are DFQATT and SNEGSKA (reference sequence). V dropped 5 bases and J dropped 8 bases, with 12 bases sitting between them. This CDR3 spans 11 amino acids. The CDR3 DNA follows: TGCAGTGCTTCGTCCGGGGAAGGCTACACCTTC. Protein product: CSASSGEGYTF.

This sequence joins TRBV5-6 and TRBJ1-1, with 7 bases aligning to TRBD1. The J segment lost 4 bases and the V segment lost 4 bases, leaving 13 bases of the junction unmatched. Germline V gene sequence: CDR1 SGHDT, CDR2 YYEEEE. The CDR3 extends over 16 amino acids. The CDR3 is CASSRAGGRWGTEAFF. CDR3 in DNA: TGTGCCAGCAGCCGAGCAGGGGGTCGGTGGGGCACTGAAGCTTTCTTT.

This chain links TRBV21-1 with TRBJ2-1; no DNA check was done on the table's D call, TRBD1. TRBV21-1 is annotated as a pseudogene. There are 15 residues in the CDR3. This CDR3 reads CASSKDRAAFNEQFF. In DNA form, the CDR3 reads TGTGCCAGCAGCAAGGACAGGGCTGCCTTCAATGAGCAGTTCTTC.

V and J are TRBV5-4 and TRBJ2-5, with a weak D call TRBD2 (6 bases). Trimming pared 1 base from V and 4 bases from J, leaving 11 bases between. This CDR3 has 14 amino acids. Germline CDR1 and CDR2: SGHNT and YYREEE (reference sequence). CDR3 bases: TGTGCCAGCAGCTTGATGGGAGGAGGAGAGACCCAGTACTTC. This gives the protein CASSLMGGGETQYF.